The clone carrying this T cell receptor (beta chain) was observed once. The sample belongs to a study of cytomegalovirus exposure and HLA in healthy donors. Primers included in the PCR were 60 Vbeta and 13 Jbeta primers. Libraries were prepared by immunoSEQ multiplex PCR; TCRdb keeps only in-frame clonotypes and omits some of them. The table lists 150,000 to 200,000 clones, over 75% of them singletons, with roughly 0.2% in the top ten. CDR3 length: 17 amino acids. CDR1 is SGHTA and CDR2 is FQGNSA in the germline V gene. Between the trimmed V and J ends, which lost 4 bases and 5 bases, there was a span of 23 bases.

Sequenced input: PBMCs. This clonotype originated in a girl under three years old in good health and CMV-seronegative. V is TRBV7-2 and J is TRBJ1-2; weak D call: TRBD1 (5 bases). The chain's CDR3 is CASSSVLKTTVAYGYTF. The DNA of the CDR3 is TGTGCCAGCAGCTCCGTACTCAAAACGACAGTGGCTTATGGCTACACCTTC.